The clone carrying this TCR beta chain was seen more than once but under ten times. The antigen is undetermined. cDNA molecules, individually, were tagged with unique molecular identifiers. TCRdb processed the 5' RACE reads anew with MiXCR; each CDR3 protein has one entry. The sample lists tens of thousands of distinct CDR3 sequences; 9% to 15% were seen once. These data come from a study of early T cells in non-severe SARS-CoV-2 infection. Study overall: The sequenced material was bulk RNA from unsorted whole blood, and its chains were unpaired.

Study-wide results and caveats: Clonotype matching in VDJdb favored anti-spike CD8 responses and did not capture private and CD4 specificities.

This sequence was found in an adult who was a healthcare worker with PCR-confirmed SARS-CoV-2 infection or an uninfected control (not recorded which). The sample comprised whole blood.

This chain's CDR3 is CASSMPRTSGPYEQYF. CDR3 in DNA: TGTGCCAGTAGTATGCCCCGGACTAGCGGACCCTACGAGCAGTACTTC. The chain employs TRBV19 and TRBJ2-7, with 10 bases matching TRBD2. This CDR3 is built from 16 residues. The V gene end was trimmed by 3 bases and the J gene end by 2 bases; junction bases not matched to a gene: 7. Looked up from germline, CDR1 is LNHDA and CDR2 is SQIVND (reference sequence).